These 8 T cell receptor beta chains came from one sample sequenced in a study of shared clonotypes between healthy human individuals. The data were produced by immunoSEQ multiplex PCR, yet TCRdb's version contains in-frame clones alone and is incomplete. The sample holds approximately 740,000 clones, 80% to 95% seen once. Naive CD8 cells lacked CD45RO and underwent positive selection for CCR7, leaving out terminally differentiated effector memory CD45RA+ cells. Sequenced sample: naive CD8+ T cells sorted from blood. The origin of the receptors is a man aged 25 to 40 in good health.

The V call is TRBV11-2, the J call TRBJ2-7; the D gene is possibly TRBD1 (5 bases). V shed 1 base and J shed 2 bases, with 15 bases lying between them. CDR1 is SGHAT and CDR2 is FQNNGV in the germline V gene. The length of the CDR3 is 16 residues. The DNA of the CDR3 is TGTGCCAGCAGCTTAGGGCCGGACAATGCAGCCTACGAGCAGTACTTC. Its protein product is CASSLGPDNAAYEQYF.

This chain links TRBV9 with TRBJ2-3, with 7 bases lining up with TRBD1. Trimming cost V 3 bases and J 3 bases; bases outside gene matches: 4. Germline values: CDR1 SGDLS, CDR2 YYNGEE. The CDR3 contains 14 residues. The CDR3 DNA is TGTGCCAGCAGCGCCGACAGGGAAACAGATACGCAGTATTTT. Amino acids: CASSADRETDTQYF.

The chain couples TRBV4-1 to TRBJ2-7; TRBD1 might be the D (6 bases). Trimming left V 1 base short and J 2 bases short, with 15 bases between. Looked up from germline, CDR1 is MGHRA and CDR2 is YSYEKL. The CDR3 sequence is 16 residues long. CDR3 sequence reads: CASSQVYPGTPYEQYF. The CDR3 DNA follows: TGCGCCAGCAGCCAAGTCTACCCCGGGACACCCTACGAGCAGTACTTC.

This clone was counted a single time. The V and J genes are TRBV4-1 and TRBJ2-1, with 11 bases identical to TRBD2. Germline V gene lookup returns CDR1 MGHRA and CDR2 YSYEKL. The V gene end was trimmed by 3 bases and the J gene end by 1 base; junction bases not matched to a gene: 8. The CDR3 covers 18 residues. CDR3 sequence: CASSQLAGGRGSYNEQFF. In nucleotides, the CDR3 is TGCGCCAGCAGCCAGCTAGCGGGAGGAAGAGGGTCCTACAATGAGCAGTTCTTC.

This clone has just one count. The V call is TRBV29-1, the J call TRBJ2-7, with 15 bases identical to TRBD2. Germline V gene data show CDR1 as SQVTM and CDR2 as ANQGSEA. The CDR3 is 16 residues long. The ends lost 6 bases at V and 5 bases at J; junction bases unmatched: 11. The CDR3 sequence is CSVVGLAGGPWNEQYF. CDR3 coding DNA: TGCAGCGTGGTTGGACTAGCGGGAGGGCCTTGGAACGAGCAGTACTTC.

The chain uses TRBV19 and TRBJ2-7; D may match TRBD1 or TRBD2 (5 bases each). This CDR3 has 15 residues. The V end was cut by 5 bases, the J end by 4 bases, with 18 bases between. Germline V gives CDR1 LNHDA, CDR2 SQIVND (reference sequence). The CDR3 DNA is TGTGCCAGTAGTCTCGACCGGGACGGCAGGTACGAGCAGTACTTC. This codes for CASSLDRDGRYEQYF.

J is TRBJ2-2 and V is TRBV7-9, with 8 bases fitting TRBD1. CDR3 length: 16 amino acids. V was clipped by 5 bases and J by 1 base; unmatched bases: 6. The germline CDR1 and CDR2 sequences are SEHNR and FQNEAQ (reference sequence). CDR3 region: CASSPPDRGNTGELFF. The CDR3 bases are TGTGCCAGCAGCCCACCAGACAGGGGGAACACCGGGGAGCTGTTTTTT. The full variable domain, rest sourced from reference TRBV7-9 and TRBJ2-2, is DTGVSQNPRHKITKRGQNVTFRCDPISEHNRLYWYRQTLGQGPEFLTYFQNEAQLEKSRLLSDRFSAERPKGSFSTLEIQRTEQGDSAMYLCASSPPDRGNTGELFFGEGSRLTVL.

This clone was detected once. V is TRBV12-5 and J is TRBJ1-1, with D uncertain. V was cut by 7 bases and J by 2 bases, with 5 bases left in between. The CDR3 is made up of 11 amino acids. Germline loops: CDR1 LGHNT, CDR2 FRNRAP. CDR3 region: CASALNTEAFF. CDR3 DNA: TGTGCTAGTGCCCTCAACACTGAAGCTTTCTTT.